This TCR beta chain was sequenced during a study of blood T cell repertoires in COVID-19. Study as a whole: The United States, Italy and Spain were the sources of the acute and convalescent COVID-19 samples. In each case, the material was cDNA or gDNA derived from T cells, B-cell-depleted T cells, or PBMCs.

In the authors' workflow: Amplifying reference gene primers gave estimates of nucleated cell counts. Produced via immunoSEQ multiplex PCR; TCRdb's table is partial and in-frame only. V and J calls and clone size are copied from that table; D and trimming were computed from the DNA. The sample consists of 200,000 to 300,000 clones, around 87% of them appearing once. The V gene end was trimmed by 3 bases and the J gene end by 1 base; junction bases not matched to a gene: 8. The CDR3 loop spans 16 amino acids. The germline CDR1 and CDR2 sequences are KGHSH and LQKENI. Seattle's enrolled individuals joined amid active infection and were then monitored longitudinally.

The chain couples TRBV18 to TRBJ1-1; 7 nucleotides line up with TRBD1. Specimen: peripheral blood. The receptor was isolated from a woman aged 55-69 years with COVID-19, enrolled during active disease. CDR3: CASSPRGSPSNTEAFF. CDR3 coding DNA: TGTGCCAGCTCACCCAGGGGGTCGCCCTCGAACACTGAAGCTTTCTTT.